Following are 9 T cell receptor beta chains from one sample sequenced in a study of CXCR3-negative and CXCR3-positive naive CD8 T cells. These TCRs' antigens remain unknown. TRB cDNA was prepared as libraries by UMI-labeled 5' RACE. TCRdb reprocessed the 5' RACE reads; each CDR3 protein has one entry and no DNA is given. The sample data list approximately 100,000 distinct CDR3 sequences. Whole-study results and caveats: When CXCR3-positive naive cells were set against CXCR3-negative naive cells, the former had more hydrophobic TRB CDR3s.

The sample consisted of naive CXCR3+ CD8+ T cells from blood. Subset given: CD45RO-CCR7+CD27+CD95- naive CD8+ T cells expressing CXCR3 (TNR3+). Receptors were obtained from a human donor in good health. Some clones in this sample may be carry-over from other donors' samples.

The J gene is TRBJ1-1, the V gene TRBV4-2. Germline V gene data show CDR1 as LGHNA and CDR2 as YNFKEQ. The CDR3 is made up of 16 amino acids. The chain's CDR3 is CASSHLGAGEESEAFF.

The rearrangement links TRBV7-6 to TRBJ2-3. CDR1 and CDR2 (germline): SGHVS, FNYEAQ. The CDR3 covers 15 residues. The CDR3: CASSLSGDSTDTQYF. The full variable domain, completed using reference TRBV7-6 and TRBJ2-3, is GAGVSQSPRYKVTKRGQDVALRCDPISGHVSLYWYRQALGQGPEFLTYFNYEAQQDKSGLPNDRFSAERPEGSISTLTIQRTEQRDSAMYRCASSLSGDSTDTQYFGPGTRLTVL.

The chain joins TRBV9 to TRBJ1-1. The germline gives CDR1 SGDLS, CDR2 YYNGEE. The CDR3 runs 12 residues. CDR3 region: CASSVGETEAFF.

This chain uses TRBV5-1 with TRBJ2-1. The V gene's germline CDR1 is SGHRS and CDR2 YFSETQ. This CDR3 is 12 amino acids long. The CDR3 loop is CASSLLVNEQFF. Full variable domain (missing parts from reference TRBV5-1 and TRBJ2-1): KAGVTQTPRYLIKTRGQQVTLSCSPISGHRSVSWYQQTPGQGLQFLFEYFSETQRNKGNFPGRFSGRQFSNSRSEMNVSTLELGDSALYLCASSLLVNEQFFGPGTRLTVL.

The chain combines TRBV7-8 with TRBJ2-7; TCRdb gives TRBD1 as the D gene, but with no DNA this cannot be confirmed. Germline loops: CDR1 SGHVS, CDR2 FQNEAQ. The CDR3 sequence is 16 residues long. CDR3 sequence: CASSADRLQGGYEQYF.

V and J are TRBV12-3 or TRBV12-4 and TRBJ2-7; the D call from TCRdb, TRBD2, cannot be confirmed without DNA. The CDR3 length is 12 residues. CDR3 protein: CASGAALYEQYF.

This chain links TRBV29-1 with TRBJ2-7; the D call from TCRdb, TRBD2, cannot be confirmed without DNA. The CDR3 is 13 amino acids. CDR1 is SQVTM and CDR2 is ANQGSEA in the germline V gene. The CDR3 sequence: CSVEEGIGYEQYF.

The chain links TRBV5-1 to TRBJ2-1; TCRdb's D gene call, TRBD2, goes unchecked for lack of DNA. There are 15 residues in the CDR3. Germline lookup yields CDR1 SGHRS and CDR2 YFSETQ. CDR3: CASSLVGGSVNEQFF. The entire variable domain, with the rest obtained from reference TRBV5-1 and TRBJ2-1, is as follows: KAGVTQTPRYLIKTRGQQVTLSCSPISGHRSVSWYQQTPGQGLQFLFEYFSETQRNKGNFPGRFSGRQFSNSRSEMNVSTLELGDSALYLCASSLVGGSVNEQFFGPGTRLTVL.

The V call is TRBV19, the J call TRBJ2-1. The CDR3 is made up of 13 amino acids. The germline V gene encodes CDR1 LNHDA and CDR2 SQIVND (reference sequence). The CDR3 reads CASSTSQINEQFF. Based on the CDR3 plus reference TRBV19 and TRBJ2-1, the full variable domain is DGGITQSPKYLFRKEGQNVTLSCEQNLNHDAMYWYRQDPGQGLRLIYYSQIVNDFQKGDIAEGYSVSREKKESFPLTVTSAQKNPTAFYLCASSTSQINEQFFGPGTRLTVL.